Each of the 10 T cell receptor beta chains below was sequenced from the same sample in a study of blood T cell repertoires in COVID-19. TCRdb keeps only in-frame clones here, not all; method: immunoSEQ multiplex PCR. The sample includes approximately 250,000 clones, 84% of them seen just once. The sample was peripheral blood. Receptors were obtained from a woman in her thirties or forties who had recovered from COVID-19.

DNA of the CDR3: TGTGCCAGCAGGTCGGCAGGGGGCTTAAGCGTGACTGAAGCTTTCTTT. As protein: CASRSAGGLSVTEAFF. The chain joins TRBV2 to TRBJ1-1, with 8 bases matching TRBD1. The CDR3 runs 16 residues. CDR1 is SNHLY, CDR2 FYNNEI, per germline. The V segment lost 6 bases and the J segment 5 bases; nucleotides outside the gene matches: 14.

DNA for the CDR3: TGCGCCAGCAGCCCATTCGGGACAGGGGTTCTTGGAAACACCATATATTTT. Amino acid sequence: CASSPFGTGVLGNTIYF. The V and J genes are TRBV4-1 and TRBJ1-3; 10 nucleotides match TRBD1. This CDR3 comprises 17 residues. J was trimmed by 3 bases and V by 4 bases; bases with no gene match: 9. The germline V gene encodes CDR1 MGHRA and CDR2 YSYEKL.

This clone has just one count. CDR3 protein: CASSSSYSPLHF. The DNA of the CDR3 is TGTGCCAGCAGTTCCAGTTATTCACCCCTCCACTTT. The chain links TRBV28 to TRBJ1-6; D not certain. The CDR3 extends over 12 amino acids. Trimming removed 4 bases at V and 8 bases at J, with 6 bases between. From germline, CDR1 is MDHEN and CDR2 SYDVKM.

This clone was recorded once. V and J are TRBV2 and TRBJ1-5, with unresolved D. Looked up from germline, CDR1 is SNHLY and CDR2 is FYNNEI. The CDR3 covers 14 residues. V lost 7 bases, J lost 4 bases, and 14 bases lay in between. For the CDR3, the DNA is TGTGCCAGCATGCGAGGGATCCCAAATCAGCCCCAGCATTTT. Protein product: CASMRGIPNQPQHF.

The V and J genes are TRBV7-3 and TRBJ2-5; 9 bases agree with TRBD2. The length of the CDR3 is 15 residues. J was trimmed by 5 bases and V by 2 bases; bases with no gene match: 6. Per the germline V gene, CDR1 is SGHTA and CDR2 is FQGTGA. The CDR3 DNA reads as TGTGCCAGCAGCTTAGGACTAGCGACGTATGAGACCCAGTACTTC. Translated, it gives CASSLGLATYETQYF.

At least ten counts were recorded for this clone. The chain is built from TRBV3-1 (or the pseudogene TRBV3-2) and TRBJ1-1, with a possible D match to TRBD1 (5 bases). V was clipped by 2 bases and J by 1 base, with 17 bases between them. This CDR3 contains 17 residues. The V gene's germline CDR1 is LGHDT and CDR2 YNNKEL (reference sequence). The CDR3 DNA reads TGTGCCAGCAGCCAACGGTCTTGGATACAGGAGAACACTGAAGCTTTCTTT. Amino acid sequence: CASSQRSWIQENTEAFF.

This chain links TRBV3-1 (or the pseudogene TRBV3-2) with TRBJ2-2; TRBD1 matches 10 bases. Germline CDR1 reads LGHDT; CDR2 reads YNNKEL (reference sequence). With 4 bases clipped from V and 4 bases from J, the junction kept 6 bases outside the gene matches. The CDR3 consists of 16 residues. This CDR3 reads CASSLTGGSFTGELFF. The CDR3 region has the DNA TGTGCCAGCAGCCTGACAGGGGGCTCGTTCACCGGGGAGCTGTTTTTT.

The chain carries TRBV5-4 and TRBJ1-1; D may be TRBD1 (5 bases). The ends were cut back, 4 bases at V and 3 bases at J, with 13 bases in the middle. The CDR3 extends over 14 amino acids. Germline assignment: CDR1 SGHNT and CDR2 YYREEE (reference sequence). For the CDR3, the DNA is TGTGCCAGCAGCCATGAGACGGGGGACACTGAAGCTTTCTTT. As protein: CASSHETGDTEAFF. Based on the CDR3 plus reference TRBV5-4 and TRBJ1-1, the full variable domain is ETGVTQSPTHLIKTRGQQVTLRCSSQSGHNTVSWYQQALGQGPQFIFQYYREEENGRGNFPPRFSGLQFPNYSSELNVNALELDDSALYLCASSHETGDTEAFFGQGTRLTVV.

The V call is TRBV19, the J call TRBJ2-2; tentatively, D is TRBD1 (6 bases). The CDR3 totals 16 residues. The germline CDR1 and CDR2 sequences are LNHDA and SQIVND (reference sequence). V lost 7 bases, J lost 5 bases, and 20 bases lay in between. The DNA of the CDR3 is TGTGCCAGTATCCCCCCCTGGGGGCGTGGGACCGGGGAGCTGTTTTTT. Protein sequence: CASIPPWGRGTGELFF.

CDR3: CASRGVGNTEAFF. The CDR3 DNA reads as TGTGCCAGCAGGGGAGTCGGGAACACTGAAGCTTTCTTT. J is TRBJ1-1 and V is TRBV2, with no clear D. Germline CDR1 and CDR2: SNHLY and FYNNEI. CDR3 size: 13 residues. The V end lost 6 bases, the J end lost 1 base, and 9 bases lay between the germline ends.